These 18 T cell receptor beta chains were all obtained from the same sample, sequenced in a study of shared clonotypes between healthy human individuals. Positive CCR7 selection of CD45RO-negative cells yielded the naive CD8 cells, and terminally differentiated effector memory CD45RA+ cells were excluded. The protocol was immunoSEQ multiplex PCR, while the TCRdb copy is restricted to in-frame clones and leaves out a portion. This table holds some 2.1 million clones, 90% to 95% found once. What was sequenced was naive CD8+ T cells from PBMCs. These TCRs come from a man in his late teens or twenties in good health. Some clones in this sample may be carry-over from other donors' samples.

The V call is TRBV7-9, the J call TRBJ2-7; 8 positions agree with TRBD2. The V gene's germline CDR1 is SEHNR and CDR2 FQNEAQ (reference sequence). The junction had 6 bases not matched to a gene; V was cut back by 0 bases and J by 2 bases. The CDR3 is made up of 16 amino acids. For the CDR3, the DNA is TGTGCCAGCAGCTTAGCCGCGGGAGGTCTTGCCTACGAGCAGTACTTC. Translating it yields CASSLAAGGLAYEQYF.

This sequence joins TRBV7-9 and TRBJ2-3; 8 bases agree with TRBD1. From germline, CDR1 is SEHNR and CDR2 FQNEAQ (reference sequence). The V gene end was trimmed by 5 bases and the J gene end by 4 bases; junction bases not matched to a gene: 2. This CDR3 is built from 13 residues. The CDR3, as DNA: TGTGCCAGCAGCACGGACAGGGCAGATACGCAGTATTTT. Translation: CASSTDRADTQYF.

This chain connects TRBV7-2 to TRBJ2-3; TRBD2 agrees at 8 bases. CDR3 size: 16 residues. Germline V CDR1 and CDR2: SGHTA, FQGNSA. Trimming took 2 bases from V and 2 from J; bases not matched to a gene: 6. Here the CDR3 reads CASSLPLAENTDTQYF. The CDR3 DNA sequence: TGTGCCAGCAGCTTACCACTAGCGGAGAACACAGATACGCAGTATTTT.

The chain has TRBV7-9 and TRBJ2-1; the D gene is possibly TRBD2 (6 bases). The V end was cut by 3 bases, the J end by 5 bases, with 17 bases between. Germline lookup yields CDR1 SEHNR and CDR2 FQNEAQ (reference sequence). The CDR3 covers 16 residues. CDR3 sequence: CASSFIGSTRDNEQFF. CDR3 sequence (DNA): TGTGCCAGCAGCTTTATCGGGAGTACCCGGGACAATGAGCAGTTCTTC.

V is TRBV27 and J is TRBJ2-2; the D is unclear. The V and J ends lost 3 bases and 6 bases respectively, with 20 bases between them. Germline lookup yields CDR1 MNHEY and CDR2 SMNVEV (reference sequence). The CDR3 consists of 17 residues. The DNA for the CDR3 is TGTGCCAGCAGTTTTTCCCGAATCGGGCCTGGAGCCGGGGAGCTGTTTTTT. Translation: CASSFSRIGPGAGELFF.

V is TRBV29-1 and J is TRBJ2-1, with TRBD1 matching over 9 bases. V was clipped by 3 bases and J by 4 bases; unmatched bases: 7. This CDR3 contains 15 residues. Germline V lookup: CDR1 SQVTM, CDR2 ANQGSEA. The CDR3 reads CSVDPGQGPYNEQFF. CDR3 in DNA: TGCAGCGTTGACCCGGGACAGGGACCATACAATGAGCAGTTCTTC.

J is TRBJ2-5 and V is TRBV11-2, with 9 bases aligning to TRBD1. CDR3 size: 12 residues. Per the germline V gene, CDR1 is SGHAT and CDR2 is FQNNGV. The CDR3 nucleotides are TGTGCGATCGGACAGGGGATGGAGACCCAGTACTTC. Translating it yields CAIGQGMETQYF.

The CDR3 here is CASSEKGLISGNTIYF. CDR3 in DNA: TGTGCCAGCAGTGAAAAGGGCCTGATCTCTGGAAACACCATATATTTT. J is TRBJ1-3 and V is TRBV6-1; no clear D. The CDR3 has 16 residues. Per the germline V gene, CDR1 is MNHNS and CDR2 is SASEGT. The V end lost 2 bases, the J end lost 0 bases, and 11 bases lay between the germline ends.

The gene calls are TRBV10-3 and TRBJ2-3; no definite D call. This CDR3 is 14 amino acids long. V was shortened by 6 bases and J by 1 base, with 11 bases between the two germline ends. Germline V gives CDR1 ENHRY, CDR2 SYGVKD. This CDR3 is CAISLDVGTDTQYF. The DNA of the CDR3 is TGTGCCATCAGCTTGGACGTAGGCACAGATACGCAGTATTTT.

This clone was counted a single time. This sample includes further DNA sequences coding for the same CDR3. The chain employs TRBV19 and TRBJ2-7; 7 positions match TRBD1. Germline values: CDR1 LNHDA, CDR2 SQIVND (reference sequence). Losses at the gene ends were 4 bases for V and 3 bases for J; bases not matched to a gene: 3. The CDR3 is 13 amino acids. DNA for the CDR3: TGTGCCAGTAGTACTCGACAGGGCTACGAGCAGTACTTC. Protein product: CASSTRQGYEQYF.

The V and J genes are TRBV7-2 and TRBJ1-4; weak D call: TRBD1 (6 bases). This CDR3 has 19 amino acids. Germline V gene sequence: CDR1 SGHTA, CDR2 FQGNSA. Trimming stripped 7 bases from V and 4 bases from J, with 28 bases between. CDR3 DNA: TGTGCCAGCACCAAACGGGGGAGGGGGTCCCCCTTGCTTAATGAAAAACTGTTTTTT. This gives the protein CASTKRGRGSPLLNEKLFF.

In this sample, this clone turned up once. The same CDR3 is also encoded by other DNA sequences in this sample. The chain couples TRBV28 to TRBJ2-7, with D perhaps matching TRBD2 (5 bases). From germline, CDR1 is MDHEN and CDR2 SYDVKM. V lost 2 bases and J 5 bases, leaving 13 bases between the germline ends. CDR3 size: 14 residues. The DNA of the CDR3 is TGTGCCAGCAGTTTAGCGGCGGGTGGGAACGAGCAGTACTTC. Translated, it gives CASSLAAGGNEQYF.

V usage is TRBV4-2 and J usage is TRBJ2-6; 10 positions agree with TRBD2. The CDR3 runs 18 residues. V lost 0 bases and J lost 3; bases outside the gene matches: 5. CDR1 is LGHNA and CDR2 is YNFKEQ in the germline V gene. As DNA, the CDR3 is TGTGCCAGCAGCCAAGATCTAGCGGGAGTAATTGGGGCCAACGTCCTGACTTTC. Its translation: CASSQDLAGVIGANVLTF.

J is TRBJ2-2 and V is TRBV5-8; 9 bases align to TRBD2. This CDR3 is built from 18 residues. V was clipped by 3 bases and J by 0 bases; unmatched bases: 9. CDR1 and CDR2 from the germline V gene are SGHTS and YDEGEE. In nucleotides, the CDR3 is TGTGCCAGCAGCTGGGGGATAATAGCGGGGGCGAACACCGGGGAGCTGTTTTTT. It is translated as CASSWGIIAGANTGELFF.

This clone was seen only a few times. The V call is TRBV4-1, the J call TRBJ1-5, with D maybe TRBD1 (5 bases). CDR1 MGHRA and CDR2 YSYEKL come from the germline V gene. The CDR3 totals 15 residues. V shed 1 base and J shed 4 bases, with 11 bases lying between them. The CDR3 region has the DNA TGCGCCAGCAGCCAAGTTCCGGGACCGAATCAGCCCCAGCATTTT. Protein sequence: CASSQVPGPNQPQHF.

This clone has only one observation. The rearrangement uses TRBV28 and TRBJ1-4; 9 bases align to TRBD1. V shed 7 bases and J 6 bases; nucleotides not matched to a gene: 6. This CDR3 spans 14 amino acids. The V gene's germline CDR1 is MDHEN and CDR2 SYDVKM. DNA of the CDR3: TGTGCCAGCACCCCGACAGGGGGGCATGAAAAACTGTTTTTT. It is translated as CASTPTGGHEKLFF.

V and J are TRBV13 and TRBJ2-5, with D maybe TRBD2 (6 bases). V lost 4 bases, J lost 3 bases, and 18 bases lay in between. The CDR3 is made up of 16 amino acids. Germline assignment: CDR1 PRHDT and CDR2 FYEKMQ (reference sequence). CDR3 region: CASSSRGTPAEETQYF. The CDR3 region has the DNA TGTGCCAGCAGCTCGCGGGGTACGCCGGCCGAAGAGACCCAGTACTTC.

V and J are TRBV12-5 and TRBJ2-1, with TRBD2 as a possible D gene (6 bases). CDR1 LGHNT and CDR2 FRNRAP come from the germline V gene. Trimming took off 9 bases at V and 1 base at J, with 10 bases between the two ends. The CDR3 contains 13 residues. CDR3 DNA: TGTGCTAGCCGGGGGAGTTCCTACAATGAGCAGTTCTTC. This sequence encodes CASRGSSYNEQFF.